The rows below give T cell receptor beta chains drawn from one sample of a study of blood T cell repertoires in COVID-19. Sequenced by immunoSEQ multiplex PCR; TCRdb stores in-frame clones only, minus some. Here the sample spans about 37,000 clones, around 90% being singletons. Sequenced input: peripheral blood. These TCRs come from a human donor in a cohort sampled during active COVID-19. Each CDR3 is given with its conserved first and last residue. Fields, in order: V gene, clone size, J gene, D gene, CDR3 protein, CDR3 DNA. D genes are given only for firm matches. Not all rows give a size; the values are once, few, many and, for expanded clones, a class.

v_gene: TRBV3-1/TRBV3-2
abundance: .
j_gene: TRBJ2-7
d_gene: TRBD1
CDR3aa: CASSPPGQGAREQYF
CDR3nt: TGTGCCAGCAGCCCTCCGGGACAGGGGGCGAGGGAGCAGTACTTC

v_gene: TRBV6-2/TRBV6-3
abundance: few
j_gene: TRBJ1-1
d_gene: .
CDR3aa: CASSYRVTEAFF
CDR3nt: TGTGCCAGCAGTTATAGAGTAACTGAAGCTTTCTTT

v_gene: TRBV5-4
abundance: .
j_gene: TRBJ2-7
d_gene: .
CDR3aa: CASSFGERLDYEQYF
CDR3nt: TGTGCCAGCAGCTTCGGGGAGAGGTTGGACTACGAGCAGTACTTC

v_gene: TRBV7-2
abundance: .
j_gene: TRBJ1-3
d_gene: .
CDR3aa: CASSLESSGNTIYF
CDR3nt: TGTGCCAGCAGCCTCGAGTCCTCTGGAAACACCATATATTTT

v_gene: TRBV3-1/TRBV3-2
abundance: .
j_gene: TRBJ2-7
d_gene: TRBD1
CDR3aa: CASSRSGTGSSYEQYF
CDR3nt: TGTGCCAGCAGCCGCTCCGGGACAGGGAGCTCCTACGAGCAGTACTTC

v_gene: TRBV5-6
abundance: .
j_gene: TRBJ1-4
d_gene: TRBD1
CDR3aa: CASSLRTGGNEKLFF
CDR3nt: TGTGCCAGCAGCTTGCGAACAGGGGGGAATGAAAAACTGTTTTTT

v_gene: TRBV29-1
abundance: .
j_gene: TRBJ2-7
d_gene: TRBD1
CDR3aa: CSVRTGESSYEQYF
CDR3nt: TGCAGCGTTCGGACAGGGGAGAGCTCCTACGAGCAGTACTTC

v_gene: TRBV28
abundance: .
j_gene: TRBJ1-1
d_gene: TRBD1
CDR3aa: CASSLGQGNTEAFF
CDR3nt: TGTGCCAGCAGTCTCGGACAGGGGAACACTGAAGCTTTCTTT

v_gene: TRBV19
abundance: .
j_gene: TRBJ1-1
d_gene: .
CDR3aa: CACQGRAEAFF
CDR3nt: TGTGCTTGTCAGGGGCGAGCTGAAGCTTTCTTT

v_gene: TRBV2
abundance: .
j_gene: TRBJ2-1
d_gene: TRBD2
CDR3aa: CASSEAPGLASPNEQFF
CDR3nt: TGTGCCAGCAGTGAAGCGCCGGGACTAGCATCCCCCAATGAGCAGTTCTTC

v_gene: TRBV2
abundance: .
j_gene: TRBJ2-1
d_gene: .
CDR3aa: CASSDWLAPSSEQFF
CDR3nt: TGTGCCAGCAGTGATTGGCTAGCCCCCTCAAGTGAGCAGTTCTTC

v_gene: TRBV29-1
abundance: .
j_gene: TRBJ1-1
d_gene: .
CDR3aa: CSALSGRATEAFF
CDR3nt: TGCAGCGCCCTCTCGGGCAGGGCGACTGAAGCTTTCTTT

v_gene: TRBV7-6
abundance: .
j_gene: TRBJ2-7
d_gene: .
CDR3aa: CASSLADSPAYEQYF
CDR3nt: TGTGCCAGCAGCTTAGCAGATAGTCCTGCCTACGAGCAGTACTTC

v_gene: TRBV4-1
abundance: .
j_gene: TRBJ1-6
d_gene: TRBD1
CDR3aa: CASSQEGTGNSPLHF
CDR3nt: TGCGCCAGCAGCCAAGAAGGGACAGGGAATTCACCCCTCCACTTT

v_gene: TRBV5-1
abundance: .
j_gene: TRBJ2-1
d_gene: .
CDR3aa: CASSKEGTSYNEQFF
CDR3nt: TGCGCCAGCAGCAAGGAGGGGACGAGCTACAATGAGCAGTTCTTC

v_gene: TRBV10-1
abundance: .
j_gene: TRBJ2-2
d_gene: TRBD1
CDR3aa: CASSSDRDTGELFF
CDR3nt: TGCGCCAGCAGCTCCGACAGGGACACCGGGGAGCTGTTTTTT

v_gene: TRBV19
abundance: .
j_gene: TRBJ1-5
d_gene: .
CDR3aa: CASSMAAGVWNQPQHF
CDR3nt: TGTGCCAGTAGTATGGCGGCAGGGGTTTGGAATCAGCCCCAGCATTTT

v_gene: TRBV27
abundance: .
j_gene: TRBJ1-4
d_gene: .
CDR3aa: CASSYREGEKLFF
CDR3nt: TGTGCCAGCAGTTACAGGGAGGGGGAAAAACTGTTTTTT

v_gene: TRBV11-2
abundance: .
j_gene: TRBJ2-3
d_gene: .
CDR3aa: CASSLNGRSGTDTQYF
CDR3nt: TGTGCCAGCAGCTTAAATGGAAGGAGCGGCACAGATACGCAGTATTTT

v_gene: TRBV9
abundance: .
j_gene: TRBJ1-6
d_gene: .
CDR3aa: CASSVGTEHNSPLHF
CDR3nt: TGTGCCAGCAGCGTAGGAACGGAGCATAATTCACCCCTCCACTTT

v_gene: TRBV6-5
abundance: .
j_gene: TRBJ2-1
d_gene: TRBD2
CDR3aa: CATLAGVYYNEQFF
CDR3nt: TGTGCCACCCTAGCGGGAGTTTACTACAATGAGCAGTTCTTC

v_gene: TRBV5-1
abundance: .
j_gene: TRBJ2-5
d_gene: TRBD2
CDR3aa: CASSLATSGRGLETQYF
CDR3nt: TGCGCCAGCAGCTTGGCGACTAGCGGGAGGGGTTTGGAGACCCAGTACTTC

v_gene: TRBV5-1
abundance: .
j_gene: TRBJ2-7
d_gene: TRBD1
CDR3aa: CASSLGGQGAGEQYF
CDR3nt: TGCGCCAGCAGCTTGGGAGGACAGGGGGCGGGCGAGCAGTACTTC

v_gene: TRBV14
abundance: .
j_gene: TRBJ2-6
d_gene: .
CDR3aa: CASSLGRGAAGANVLTF
CDR3nt: TGTGCCAGCAGTCTCGGTCGCGGAGCGGCTGGGGCCAACGTCCTGACTTTC

v_gene: TRBV27
abundance: .
j_gene: TRBJ2-7
d_gene: TRBD1
CDR3aa: CASIRTGVSYEQYF
CDR3nt: TGTGCCAGCATTAGGACAGGCGTCTCCTACGAGCAGTACTTC

v_gene: TRBV3-1/TRBV3-2
abundance: .
j_gene: TRBJ1-2
d_gene: .
CDR3aa: CASSQGGQGYTF
CDR3nt: TGTGCCAGCAGCCAAGGTGGACAGGGCTACACCTTC

v_gene: TRBV6-6
abundance: .
j_gene: TRBJ2-7
d_gene: TRBD2
CDR3aa: CASSYSRSGGYEQYF
CDR3nt: TGTGCCAGCAGTTACTCGAGAAGCGGGGGTTACGAGCAGTACTTC

v_gene: TRBV18
abundance: .
j_gene: TRBJ1-4
d_gene: .
CDR3aa: CASSPPFKNEKLFF
CDR3nt: TGTGCCAGCTCACCACCGTTTAAAAATGAAAAACTGTTTTTT

v_gene: TRBV7-2
abundance: .
j_gene: TRBJ2-5
d_gene: .
CDR3aa: CASSLSPGQWETQYF
CDR3nt: TGTGCCAGCAGCTTAAGCCCTGGACAGTGGGAGACCCAGTACTTC

v_gene: TRBV5-1
abundance: .
j_gene: TRBJ1-2
d_gene: .
CDR3aa: CASSGRGANYGYTF
CDR3nt: TGCGCCAGCAGCGGTCGAGGAGCTAACTATGGCTACACCTTC

v_gene: TRBV30
abundance: .
j_gene: TRBJ1-5
d_gene: TRBD1
CDR3aa: CAWSEGGGNQPQHF
CDR3nt: TGTGCCTGGAGTGAAGGGGGCGGCAATCAGCCCCAGCATTTT

v_gene: TRBV7-9
abundance: .
j_gene: TRBJ2-7
d_gene: TRBD2
CDR3aa: CASSSGTSAYEQYF
CDR3nt: TGTGCCAGCAGCTCCGGGACTAGCGCTTACGAGCAGTACTTC

v_gene: TRBV28
abundance: .
j_gene: TRBJ2-7
d_gene: .
CDR3aa: CASSEGLVEQYF
CDR3nt: TGTGCCAGCAGTGAGGGACTGGTCGAGCAGTACTTC

v_gene: TRBV7-2
abundance: .
j_gene: TRBJ2-7
d_gene: .
CDR3aa: CASSLGSGKEYEQYF
CDR3nt: TGTGCCAGCAGCTTAGGCTCAGGGAAGGAGTACGAGCAGTACTTC

v_gene: TRBV5-1
abundance: .
j_gene: TRBJ2-2
d_gene: TRBD1
CDR3aa: CASSFEQGARGELFF
CDR3nt: TGCGCCAGCAGCTTCGAACAGGGGGCCCGAGGGGAGCTGTTTTTT

v_gene: TRBV11-3
abundance: .
j_gene: TRBJ2-1
d_gene: TRBD2
CDR3aa: CASSTTSGVYNEQFF
CDR3nt: TGTGCCAGCAGCACAACTAGCGGGGTATACAATGAGCAGTTCTTC